The T cell receptor (beta chain) described here comes from a study of blood T cell repertoires in COVID-19. Study as a whole: Acute and convalescent COVID-19 specimens originated in the United States, Italy and Spain. T cells, B-cell-depleted T cells, or PBMCs provided the cDNA or gDNA that served as material.

Germline values: CDR1 MDHEN, CDR2 SYDVKM. The CDR3 sequence is 11 residues long. Trimming cost V 8 bases and J 4 bases, with 8 bases left between them. In the original analysis: Amplification of reference gene primers provided the estimated nucleated cell counts. Method: immunoSEQ multiplex PCR; TCRdb's copy keeps in-frame clones and lacks some. The V and J calls and clone size are taken from that table; D and trimming were inferred from the DNA. This sample has 90,000 to 120,000 clones, with more than 70% found just once. Sequencing was done on a sample of peripheral blood. The clonotype comes from a human donor in a cohort sampled during active COVID-19. V gene TRBV28 combines with J gene TRBJ1-2; D is unclear. CDR3 loop: CASGQVYGYTF. The CDR3 region has the DNA TGTGCCAGCGGCCAGGTCTATGGCTACACCTTC.